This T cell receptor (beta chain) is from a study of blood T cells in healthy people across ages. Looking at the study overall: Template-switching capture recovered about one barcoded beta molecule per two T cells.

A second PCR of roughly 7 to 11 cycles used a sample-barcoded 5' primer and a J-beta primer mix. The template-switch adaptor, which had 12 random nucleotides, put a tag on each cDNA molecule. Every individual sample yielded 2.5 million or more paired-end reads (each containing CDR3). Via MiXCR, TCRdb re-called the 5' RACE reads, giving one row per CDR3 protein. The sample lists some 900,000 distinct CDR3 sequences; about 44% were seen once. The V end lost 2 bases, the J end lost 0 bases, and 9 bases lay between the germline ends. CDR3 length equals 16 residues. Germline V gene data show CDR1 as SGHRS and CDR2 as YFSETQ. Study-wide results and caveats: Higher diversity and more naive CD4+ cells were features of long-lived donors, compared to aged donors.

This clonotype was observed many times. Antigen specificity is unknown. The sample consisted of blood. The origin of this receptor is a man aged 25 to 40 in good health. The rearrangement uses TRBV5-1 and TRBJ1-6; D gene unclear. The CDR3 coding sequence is TGCGCCAGCAGCTTTTTCGAGAGCTCCTATAATTCACCCCTCCACTTT. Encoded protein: CASSFFESSYNSPLHF.